This passage covers 25 T cell receptor beta chains from one sample sequenced in a study of blood T cell repertoires in COVID-19. Sequenced by immunoSEQ multiplex PCR; TCRdb stores in-frame clones only, minus some. The data hold around 260,000 clones, with approximately 86% observed a single time. Input material: peripheral blood. Receptor source: a man aged 25 to 40 with active or convalescent COVID-19.

This sequence joins TRBV24-1 and TRBJ2-3, with 10 bases aligning to TRBD1. Looked up from germline, CDR1 is KGHDR and CDR2 is SFDVKD. CDR3 length: 16 amino acids. J lost 0 bases, V lost 4 bases, and 3 bases had no gene match. The CDR3 DNA reads TGTGCCACCAGTGACAGGACAGGGGGAAGCACAGATACGCAGTATTTT. It yields the protein CATSDRTGGSTDTQYF.

This clone has just a few counts. This rearrangement joins TRBV19 to TRBJ2-7; 7 bases are shared with TRBD1. Per the germline V gene, CDR1 is LNHDA and CDR2 is SQIVND (reference sequence). The CDR3 extends over 14 amino acids. Losses at the gene ends were 6 bases for V and 3 bases for J; bases not matched to a gene: 8. The CDR3 DNA follows: TGTGCCAGTAGGGAAAGACAGGGATTCTACGAGCAGTACTTC. Translated: CASRERQGFYEQYF.

The rearrangement joins TRBV19 to TRBJ2-3; D not certain. The CDR3 is 14 amino acids. V was trimmed by 5 bases and J by 2 bases, leaving 11 bases between them. The germline gives CDR1 LNHDA, CDR2 SQIVND (reference sequence). Here the CDR3 DNA reads TGTGCCAGTAGTCCACTAACCTCCACAGATACGCAGTATTTT. Translating it yields CASSPLTSTDTQYF.

V gene TRBV6-5 combines with J gene TRBJ1-5; D uncertain. The germline V gene encodes CDR1 MNHEY and CDR2 SVGAGI. CDR3 size: 14 residues. V gave up 7 bases and J gave up 1 base, with 11 bases separating them. This CDR3 reads CASNPDGSNQPQHF. The DNA for the CDR3 is TGTGCCAGCAACCCCGACGGGAGCAATCAGCCCCAGCATTTT.

This clone has just a few counts. The rearrangement links TRBV19 to TRBJ1-2, with 11 bases matching TRBD1. Trimming cost V 5 bases and J 8 bases; bases outside gene matches: 1. There are 12 residues in the CDR3. From germline, CDR1 is LNHDA and CDR2 SQIVND (reference sequence). The CDR3 DNA sequence: TGTGCCAGTAGTGGGACAGGGGGAGGCTACACCTTC. The encoded protein is CASSGTGGGYTF. The full variable domain, its missing parts supplied by reference TRBV19 and TRBJ1-2, is DGGITQSPKYLFRKEGQNVTLSCEQNLNHDAMYWYRQDPGQGLRLIYYSQIVNDFQKGDIAEGYSVSREKKESFPLTVTSAQKNPTAFYLCASSGTGGGYTFGSGTRLTVV.

CDR3 in DNA: TGTGCCAGCGGCCCAACAGGGGTAGATACGCAGTATTTT. It is translated as CASGPTGVDTQYF. The genes are TRBV9 and TRBJ2-3; TRBD1 aligns across 7 bases. The CDR3 length is 13 residues. The V gene end was trimmed by 7 bases and the J gene end by 5 bases; junction bases not matched to a gene: 7. Germline CDR1 reads SGDLS; CDR2 reads YYNGEE.

The rearrangement joins TRBV27 to TRBJ1-4; D remains ambiguous. V was clipped by 2 bases and J by 7 bases, with 5 bases between them. The CDR3 contains 12 residues. Germline values: CDR1 MNHEY, CDR2 SMNVEV (reference sequence). In DNA form, the CDR3 reads TGTGCCAGCAGTTTAGCCGGTGAAAAACTGTTTTTT. This encodes CASSLAGEKLFF.

V usage is TRBV4-1 and J usage is TRBJ1-6; 8 bases map to TRBD1. Germline CDR1 is MGHRA and CDR2 is YSYEKL. This CDR3 region has 16 residues. The V gene end was trimmed by 0 bases and the J gene end by 10 bases; junction bases not matched to a gene: 8. CDR3 bases: TGCGCCAGCAGCCAAGATTTGACAGGGGTTGTGTCACCCCTCCACTTT. It yields the protein CASSQDLTGVVSPLHF.

This clone appeared a single time. The chain is built from TRBV6-1 and TRBJ1-5; weak D call: TRBD1 (6 bases). The germline V gene encodes CDR1 MNHNS and CDR2 SASEGT. V lost 1 base and J lost 7, with 14 bases in between. CDR3 length equals 15 residues. This CDR3 is CASSEDREGEQPQHF. Here the CDR3 DNA reads TGTGCCAGCAGTGAAGACAGGGAAGGGGAGCAGCCCCAGCATTTT.

This chain connects TRBV7-8 to TRBJ2-2, with 8 bases lining up with TRBD1. The CDR3 sequence is 17 residues long. Per the germline V gene, CDR1 is SGHVS and CDR2 is FQNEAQ. V lost 6 bases to trimming and J lost 6 bases; unmatched junction nucleotides: 15. CDR3 amino acids: CASRPRAGGNLAGELFF. CDR3 DNA sequence: TGTGCCAGCAGGCCCCGGGCAGGGGGCAATTTGGCCGGGGAGCTGTTTTTT.

The chain combines TRBV19 with TRBJ1-5, with D hard to call. V lost 2 bases, J lost 4 bases, and 24 bases lay in between. Germline V gene sequence: CDR1 LNHDA, CDR2 SQIVND (reference sequence). The CDR3 is made up of 19 amino acids. CDR3 coding DNA: TGTGCCAGTAGTATACGGGTAACGTTGCGGACTCGCCCAAATCAGCCCCAGCATTTT. It is translated as CASSIRVTLRTRPNQPQHF.

The gene calls are TRBV5-1 and TRBJ1-3; D not certain. V was trimmed by 4 bases and J by 0 bases, leaving 8 bases between them. Germline assignment: CDR1 SGHRS and CDR2 YFSETQ. The CDR3 covers 14 residues. The CDR3 bases are TGCGCCAGCAGCGCTAGCCTCTCTGGAAACACCATATATTTT. Translation gives CASSASLSGNTIYF.

The chain combines TRBV12-3 or TRBV12-4 with TRBJ2-1, with D uncertain. V lost 3 bases and J 6 bases, leaving 6 bases between the germline ends. The CDR3 covers 12 residues. CDR3 sequence reads: CASSLGSNEQFF. The CDR3 nucleotides read TGTGCCAGCAGTTTGGGCAGCAATGAGCAGTTCTTC.

Remarks on this clone: This specimen includes other DNA sequences encoding the same CDR3. The genes are TRBV5-1 and TRBJ2-1; D remains unclear. CDR1 and CDR2 from the germline V gene are SGHRS and YFSETQ. V was clipped by 0 bases and J by 5 bases, with 6 bases between them. This CDR3 spans 13 amino acids. The CDR3 DNA is TGCGCCAGCAGCTTGGACACAAACAATGAGCAGTTCTTC. Residues: CASSLDTNNEQFF.

This chain connects TRBV29-1 to TRBJ1-2; D unclear. The length of the CDR3 is 14 residues. V was clipped by 4 bases and J by 7 bases, with 19 bases between them. Per germline, CDR1 SQVTM and CDR2 ANQGSEA. CDR3 sequence reads: CSVGPRSLMSGYTF. The CDR3 DNA reads as TGCAGCGTTGGTCCCAGGTCTCTGATGAGTGGCTACACCTTC.

The gene calls are TRBV9 and TRBJ1-1; no firm D call. The CDR3 sequence is 15 residues long. Germline V lookup: CDR1 SGDLS, CDR2 YYNGEE. V was shortened by 0 bases and J by 8 bases, with 17 bases between the two germline ends. Written as DNA, the CDR3 is TGTGCCAGCAGCGTAGAACCGTCTCCGGGTAGGGAAGCTTTCTTT. This codes for CASSVEPSPGREAFF. Full variable domain (remainder filled in from reference TRBV9 and TRBJ1-1): DSGVTQTPKHLITATGQRVTLRCSPRSGDLSVYWYQQSLDQGLQFLIQYYNGEERAKGNILERFSAQQFPDLHSELNLSSLELGDSALYFCASSVEPSPGREAFFGQGTRLTVV.

The DNA for the CDR3 is TGTGCCAGCAGCTTGGGGCTAGCGGGGGCGTACGAGCAGTACTTC. As protein: CASSLGLAGAYEQYF. The chain employs TRBV7-2 and TRBJ2-7; 10 bases are shared with TRBD2. The V and J ends lost 3 bases and 4 bases, in that order; junction bases with no gene match: 6. CDR3 length: 15 amino acids. Germline V gene lookup returns CDR1 SGHTA and CDR2 FQGNSA.

The V call is TRBV3-1 (or the pseudogene TRBV3-2), the J call TRBJ1-1; D not certain. CDR1 is LGHDT and CDR2 is YNNKEL in the germline V gene (reference sequence). V lost 1 base and J 1 base, leaving 10 bases between the germline ends. The CDR3 consists of 15 residues. The CDR3 spells CASSQGALGNTEAFF. The CDR3 region has the DNA TGTGCCAGCAGCCAAGGGGCATTGGGGAACACTGAAGCTTTCTTT.

The V and J genes are TRBV12-3 or TRBV12-4 and TRBJ2-7; weak D call: TRBD1 (8 bases). V was trimmed by 6 bases and J by 12 bases, leaving 18 bases between them. The CDR3 runs to 12 residues. The chain's CDR3 is CASRAGQAPLYF. CDR3 nucleotides: TGTGCCAGCAGAGCGGGACAGGCCCCACTGTACTTC.

V gene TRBV7-9 combines with J gene TRBJ2-2; D unclear. Looked up from germline, CDR1 is SEHNR and CDR2 is FQNEAQ (reference sequence). The V end lost 3 bases, the J end lost 6 bases, and 8 bases lay between the germline ends. The CDR3 is 13 amino acids. CDR3 protein: CASSFVLAGELFF. The CDR3 coding sequence is TGTGCCAGCAGCTTTGTCCTCGCCGGGGAGCTGTTTTTT.

In its sample, this clone was seen once. The rearrangement joins TRBV5-6 to TRBJ2-1, with D possibly TRBD1 on 7 matching bases. Trimming took off 7 bases at V and 4 bases at J, with 12 bases between the two ends. This CDR3 region has 13 residues. Per the germline V gene, CDR1 is SGHDT and CDR2 is YYEEEE. DNA of the CDR3: TGTGCCAGCGGGCCAGGGGGGTACAATGAGCAGTTCTTC. This codes for CASGPGGYNEQFF.

This clone was counted a single time. This chain's CDR3 is CASRSGVGGATNEKLFF. CDR3 sequence (DNA): TGTGCCAGCAGGTCGGGAGTAGGGGGCGCAACTAATGAAAAACTGTTTTTT. The chain couples TRBV7-8 to TRBJ1-4; 7 nucleotides agree with TRBD1. V gave up 6 bases and J gave up 0 bases; unmatched junction bases: 10. The CDR3 loop spans 17 amino acids. Per the germline V gene, CDR1 is SGHVS and CDR2 is FQNEAQ.

This chain links TRBV19 with TRBJ2-2; D might be TRBD2 (6 bases). CDR1 and CDR2 (germline): LNHDA, SQIVND (reference sequence). CDR3 size: 15 residues. V was shortened by 2 bases and J by 4 bases, with 11 bases between the two germline ends. The CDR3 nucleotides read TGTGCCAGTAGTATAAGGTCCGGGGGCACCGGGGAGCTGTTTTTT. Protein product: CASSIRSGGTGELFF.

The chain employs TRBV7-8 and TRBJ2-1, with 7 bases lining up with TRBD2. Germline V lookup: CDR1 SGHVS, CDR2 FQNEAQ. This CDR3 region has 16 residues. Germline trimming cut 2 bases from V and 0 bases from J; bases unmatched to any gene: 4. The CDR3 sequence is CASSLRDYLSYNEQFF. The CDR3 DNA sequence: TGTGCCAGCAGCTTACGGGACTACCTCTCCTACAATGAGCAGTTCTTC.

The gene calls are TRBV19 and TRBJ2-1, with D uncertain. The germline gives CDR1 LNHDA, CDR2 SQIVND (reference sequence). With 6 bases removed from V and 7 bases from J, the gap between germline ends came to 19 bases. The CDR3 has 15 residues. The CDR3: CASREPISGGNEQFF. For the CDR3, the DNA is TGTGCCAGTAGGGAACCCATATCCGGCGGAAATGAGCAGTTCTTC.